What follows are 31 T cell receptor beta chains derived from one specimen sequenced in a study of blood T cell repertoires in COVID-19. Repertoires were generated with immunoSEQ multiplex PCR, while TCRdb's copy carries only in-frame clones and drops some. The sample records 260,000 or so clones, 65% to 85% being singletons. Sequenced input: peripheral blood. All receptors come from a man older than 75 with acute or convalescent COVID-19.

The chain recombines TRBV13 with TRBJ2-7; perhaps TRBD1 as D (6 bases). The germline V and J ends were trimmed by 8 bases and 9 bases, with 23 bases remaining between them. The CDR3 extends over 14 amino acids. CDR1 is PRHDT and CDR2 is FYEKMQ in the germline V gene (reference sequence). The CDR3 sequence: CASGWRTAQGGQYF. The CDR3 DNA reads as TGTGCCAGCGGATGGAGGACAGCCCAAGGAGGGCAGTACTTC.

The genes are TRBV6-5 and TRBJ1-1, with a possible D match to TRBD1 (6 bases). The germline V and J ends were trimmed by 7 bases and 0 bases, with 15 bases remaining between them. Germline CDR1 and CDR2: MNHEY and SVGAGI. The CDR3 has 15 residues. The CDR3 loop reads CASKERGAMNTEAFF. The CDR3 DNA sequence: TGTGCCAGCAAAGAACGGGGGGCTATGAACACTGAAGCTTTCTTT.

The chain is built from TRBV2 and TRBJ2-2; TRBD1 matches 10 bases. CDR1 and CDR2 (germline): SNHLY, FYNNEI. The V gene end was trimmed by 6 bases and the J gene end by 3 bases; junction bases not matched to a gene: 10. This CDR3 has 17 amino acids. CDR3 in DNA: TGTGCCAGCAGCAAAACCGGGACAGGGGTCGACACCGGGGAGCTGTTTTTT. It codes for CASSKTGTGVDTGELFF.

The rearrangement links TRBV19 to TRBJ2-2; TRBD2 agrees at 9 bases. The V gene end was trimmed by 6 bases and the J gene end by 5 bases; junction bases not matched to a gene: 4. CDR1 and CDR2 from the germline V gene are LNHDA and SQIVND (reference sequence). The CDR3 is made up of 14 amino acids. The CDR3 sequence is CASRASGGTGELFF. The DNA of the CDR3 is TGTGCCAGTAGGGCCAGCGGGGGGACCGGGGAGCTGTTTTTT.

This clone occurred a few times. The V call is TRBV12-3 or TRBV12-4, the J call TRBJ1-5; the D is unclear. The V gene lost 2 bases and the J gene lost 9 bases, with 11 bases spanning the gap. The length of the CDR3 is 13 residues. The CDR3 DNA is TGTGCCAGCAGTTTAATCGACACTCGGCCCCAGCATTTT. Protein: CASSLIDTRPQHF.

The chain has TRBV7-9 and TRBJ2-7; D is undetermined. The ends were cut back, 5 bases at V and 1 base at J, with 9 bases in the middle. Looked up from germline, CDR1 is SEHNR and CDR2 is FQNEAQ (reference sequence). The CDR3 totals 13 residues. CDR3 loop: CASSPTVSYEQYF. The CDR3 coding sequence is TGTGCCAGCAGCCCCACGGTTTCCTACGAGCAGTACTTC. The whole variable domain, filled in from reference TRBV7-9 and TRBJ2-7, reads DTGVSQNPRHKITKRGQNVTFRCDPISEHNRLYWYRQTLGQGPEFLTYFQNEAQLEKSRLLSDRFSAERPKGSFSTLEIQRTEQGDSAMYLCASSPTVSYEQYFGPGTRLTVT.

This chain connects TRBV5-1 to TRBJ2-5; 8 bases align to TRBD2. This CDR3 is built from 15 residues. V was pared by 4 bases and J by 2 bases, with 7 bases of the junction left unmatched. The V gene's germline CDR1 is SGHRS and CDR2 YFSETQ. CDR3 sequence: CASSLGGVGQETQYF. The CDR3 DNA reads as TGCGCCAGCAGCCTCGGGGGGGTTGGACAAGAGACCCAGTACTTC.

In DNA, the CDR3 is TGTGCCAGTAGTATACGGAGGGCTAGTGAGCAGTACTTC. Encoded protein: CASSIRRASEQYF. This chain connects TRBV19 to TRBJ2-7; a weak D match, TRBD2 (6 bases). The CDR3 is made up of 13 amino acids. V was trimmed by 2 bases and J by 7 bases, leaving 12 bases between them. CDR1 is LNHDA and CDR2 is SQIVND in the germline V gene (reference sequence).

The rearrangement links TRBV5-4 to TRBJ2-5; D may be TRBD1 (6 bases). The germline CDR1 and CDR2 sequences are SGHNT and YYREEE (reference sequence). With 4 bases removed from V and 4 bases from J, the gap between germline ends came to 20 bases. The CDR3 is made up of 16 amino acids. The CDR3 reads CASSPSVTGSRETQYF. DNA for the CDR3: TGTGCCAGCAGCCCCTCAGTCACAGGGTCACGAGAGACCCAGTACTTC.

The chain is built from TRBV28 and TRBJ1-5; 9 bases are shared with TRBD1. V lost 8 bases to trimming and J lost 2 bases; unmatched junction nucleotides: 19. From germline, CDR1 is MDHEN and CDR2 SYDVKM. The length of the CDR3 is 19 residues. Here the CDR3 DNA reads TGTGCCAGCCTAAACCTTCCCGGGACAGGGACGGGTGGCAATCAGCCCCAGCATTTT. Translation gives CASLNLPGTGTGGNQPQHF.

The chain links TRBV20-1 to TRBJ2-7; 9 bases fit TRBD1. This CDR3 has 16 amino acids. V was clipped by 3 bases and J by 4 bases; unmatched bases: 13. Germline V gene sequence: CDR1 DFQATT, CDR2 SNEGSKA (reference sequence). The CDR3 sequence is CSASPWDREFFYEQYF. The CDR3 DNA reads as TGCAGTGCTAGTCCCTGGGACAGGGAGTTTTTTTACGAGCAGTACTTC.

The chain uses TRBV6-4 and TRBJ2-2; 7 positions match TRBD1. The CDR3 loop spans 15 amino acids. The germline V gene has CDR1 MRHNA and CDR2 SNTAGT. The V segment lost 6 bases and the J segment 1 base; nucleotides outside the gene matches: 5. The CDR3 DNA sequence: TGTGCCAGCAGCCGGGACAGCCTGAACACCGGGGAGCTGTTTTTT. Translated: CASSRDSLNTGELFF.

This sequence joins TRBV2 and TRBJ1-2; no clear D. V dropped 3 bases and J dropped 2 bases, with 7 bases sitting between them. CDR1 SNHLY and CDR2 FYNNEI come from the germline V gene. The CDR3 totals 13 residues. The CDR3, as DNA: TGTGCCAGCAGTGACCGGGAAAACTATGGCTACACCTTC. Its translation is CASSDRENYGYTF.

V usage is TRBV19 and J usage is TRBJ2-3; 7 bases match TRBD1. Unmatched junction bases numbered 9, after V lost 6 bases and J lost 6 bases. This CDR3 is 14 amino acids long. The germline V gene has CDR1 LNHDA and CDR2 SQIVND (reference sequence). CDR3 residues: CASRSTGSGDTQYF. The CDR3 coding sequence is TGTGCCAGTAGGTCGACAGGGTCGGGGGATACGCAGTATTTT. Drawing the rest from reference TRBV19 and TRBJ2-3, the complete variable domain is DGGITQSPKYLFRKEGQNVTLSCEQNLNHDAMYWYRQDPGQGLRLIYYSQIVNDFQKGDIAEGYSVSREKKESFPLTVTSAQKNPTAFYLCASRSTGSGDTQYFGPGTRLTVL.

The chain joins TRBV25-1 to TRBJ2-1, with 10 bases matching TRBD2. The germline gives CDR1 MGHDK, CDR2 SYGVNS. V lost 4 bases and J lost 5; bases outside the gene matches: 5. The CDR3 covers 15 residues. Written as DNA, the CDR3 is TGTGCCAGCAGTGGACGACTAGCGGGCAACAATGAGCAGTTCTTC. It translates to CASSGRLAGNNEQFF.

In nucleotides, the CDR3 is TGTGCCAGCAGCTTGCTAGAGGGTTTAGGTGAGCAGTTCTTC. It codes for CASSLLEGLGEQFF. The V and J genes are TRBV5-4 and TRBJ2-1; D is perhaps TRBD2 (5 bases). V lost 1 base to trimming and J lost 9 bases, with 14 bases between them. Germline assignment: CDR1 SGHNT and CDR2 YYREEE (reference sequence). The CDR3 totals 14 residues.

This sequence joins TRBV12-3 or TRBV12-4 and TRBJ1-1; D is unclear. The CDR3 is 11 amino acids. V dropped 10 bases and J dropped 4 bases, with 10 bases sitting between them. For the CDR3, the DNA is TGTGCCACTTCGAGGAGCACTGAAGCTTTCTTT. This gives the protein CATSRSTEAFF.

The chain recombines TRBV4-2 with TRBJ2-3; a weak D match, TRBD2 (6 bases). Germline V CDR1 and CDR2: LGHNA, YNFKEQ. The CDR3 covers 17 residues. Trimming removed 4 bases at V and 1 base at J, with 18 bases between. The CDR3: CASSPSDGGGGTDTQYF. The DNA for the CDR3 is TGTGCCAGCAGCCCCTCGGACGGGGGAGGAGGCACAGATACGCAGTATTTT.

This chain uses TRBV18 with TRBJ2-3; possible D gene TRBD2, 6 bases. CDR1 KGHSH and CDR2 LQKENI come from the germline V gene. The CDR3 is 13 residues long. V lost 0 bases and J lost 10, with 11 bases in between. CDR3 residues: CASSPPGGVPQYF. CDR3 nucleotide sequence: TGTGCCAGCTCACCACCGGGAGGTGTGCCGCAGTATTTT. The full variable domain, rest sourced from reference TRBV18 and TRBJ2-3, is NAGVMQNPRHLVRRRGQEARLRCSPMKGHSHVYWYRQLPEEGLKFMVYLQKENIIDESGMPKERFSAEFPKEGPSILRIQQVVRGDSAAYFCASSPPGGVPQYFGPGTRLTVL.

The chain recombines TRBV2 with TRBJ2-2, with TRBD1 matching 9 bases. With V trimmed by 5 bases and J by 5 bases, 6 bases remained unmatched. CDR1 and CDR2 from the germline V gene are SNHLY and FYNNEI. This CDR3 spans 15 amino acids. CDR3 nucleotide sequence: TGTGCCAGCAGTCCTACAGGGGGCGGGACCGGGGAGCTGTTTTTT. It encodes CASSPTGGGTGELFF. Using reference TRBV2 and TRBJ2-2 for the parts outside the CDR3, the full variable domain is EPEVTQTPSHQVTQMGQEVILRCVPISNHLYFYWYRQILGQKVEFLVSFYNNEISEKSEIFDDQFSVERPDGSNFTLKIRSTKLEDSAMYFCASSPTGGGTGELFFGEGSRLTVL.

The V call is TRBV27, the J call TRBJ1-4; 11 bases align to TRBD1. Germline CDR1 is MNHEY and CDR2 is SMNVEV (reference sequence). CDR3 length equals 17 residues. The trim removed 6 bases at V and 1 base at J, leaving 7 bases unmatched. CDR3 sequence reads: CASRTPGTGGTNEKLFF. In DNA, the CDR3 is TGTGCCAGCAGGACACCCGGGACAGGGGGAACTAATGAAAAACTGTTTTTT. Full variable domain (remainder filled in from reference TRBV27 and TRBJ1-4): EAQVTQNPRYLITVTGKKLTVTCSQNMNHEYMSWYRQDPGLGLRQIYYSMNVEVTDKGDVPEGYKVSRKEKRNFPLILESPSPNQTSLYFCASRTPGTGGTNEKLFFGSGTQLSVL.

The CDR3 loop is CASSRRDRMGSSGGNEQFF. For the CDR3, the DNA is TGTGCCAGCAGCCGTCGGGACAGGATGGGATCTAGCGGGGGGAATGAGCAGTTCTTC. This chain joins TRBV5-5 and TRBJ2-1, with TRBD2 identical over 11 bases. Germline V lookup: CDR1 SGHKS, CDR2 YYEKEE (reference sequence). The CDR3 has 19 residues. J lost 7 bases, V lost 4 bases, and 19 bases had no gene match.

This sequence joins TRBV3-1 (or the pseudogene TRBV3-2) and TRBJ2-6; TRBD1 agrees at 8 bases. This CDR3 is built from 19 residues. CDR1 is LGHDT and CDR2 is YNNKEL in the germline V gene (reference sequence). The junction had 11 bases not matched to a gene; V was cut back by 4 bases and J by 0 bases. In nucleotides, the CDR3 is TGTGCCAGCAGCCCCGGCCTAGGACAGGGAAGCTCTGGGGCCAACGTCCTGACTTTC. Translated, it gives CASSPGLGQGSSGANVLTF.

The rearrangement uses TRBV5-4 and TRBJ2-3, with 11 positions matching TRBD2. After removal of 3 bases from V and 4 bases from J, the junction contained 4 bases not matched to a gene. From germline, CDR1 is SGHNT and CDR2 YYREEE (reference sequence). The CDR3 is made up of 15 amino acids. In DNA, the CDR3 is TGTGCCAGCAGCTCCCCTAGCGGGGGGTCAGATACGCAGTATTTT. It translates to CASSSPSGGSDTQYF. Filled out from reference TRBV5-4 and TRBJ2-3, the complete variable domain reads ETGVTQSPTHLIKTRGQQVTLRCSSQSGHNTVSWYQQALGQGPQFIFQYYREEENGRGNFPPRFSGLQFPNYSSELNVNALELDDSALYLCASSSPSGGSDTQYFGPGTRLTVL.

The chain recombines TRBV11-2 with TRBJ1-4; 7 bases line up with TRBD1. The CDR3 has 13 residues. Germline values: CDR1 SGHAT, CDR2 FQNNGV. Trimming removed 3 bases from V and 6 bases from J; junction bases left unmatched: 1. The DNA for the CDR3 is TGTGCCAGCAGCTTTACAGGGGATGAAAAACTGTTTTTT. It is translated as CASSFTGDEKLFF.

The CDR3 DNA reads as TGTGCCAGCAGCCTTGTGACTACCTACGAGCAGTACTTC. Translated: CASSLVTTYEQYF. V and J are TRBV7-9 and TRBJ2-7; a weak D match, TRBD2 (5 bases). V shed 5 bases and J shed 2 bases, with 10 bases lying between them. The CDR3 runs 13 residues. The germline V gene encodes CDR1 SEHNR and CDR2 FQNEAQ (reference sequence).

The chain recombines TRBV19 with TRBJ2-5; perhaps TRBD2 as D (6 bases). The CDR3 consists of 15 residues. Looked up from germline, CDR1 is LNHDA and CDR2 is SQIVND (reference sequence). V lost 3 bases and J 1 base, leaving 12 bases between the germline ends. DNA of the CDR3: TGTGCCAGTAGTATTCGAGACGGGGGCCAAGAGACCCAGTACTTC. It encodes CASSIRDGGQETQYF.

This clone was seen more than once but under ten times. The rearrangement uses TRBV5-1 and TRBJ1-1; D is ambiguous. The V and J ends lost 3 bases and 11 bases respectively, with 14 bases between them. The CDR3 runs 12 residues. Germline CDR1 and CDR2: SGHRS and YFSETQ. This CDR3 reads CASSSSGQTAFF. DNA of the CDR3: TGCGCCAGCAGCTCCTCTGGCCAAACGGCTTTCTTT.

This chain joins TRBV9 and TRBJ2-3, with 8 bases matching TRBD2. This CDR3 comprises 14 residues. The junction had 3 bases not matched to a gene; V was cut back by 2 bases and J by 4 bases. Germline CDR1 and CDR2: SGDLS and YYNGEE. CDR3 in DNA: TGTGCCAGCAGCGTGGGACTAGTGCCAGATACGCAGTATTTT. Amino acid sequence: CASSVGLVPDTQYF. The full variable domain, with the rest looked up from reference TRBV9 and TRBJ2-3, is DSGVTQTPKHLITATGQRVTLRCSPRSGDLSVYWYQQSLDQGLQFLIQYYNGEERAKGNILERFSAQQFPDLHSELNLSSLELGDSALYFCASSVGLVPDTQYFGPGTRLTVL.

This CDR3 is CSVEPGQGANEQYF. Here the CDR3 DNA reads TGCAGCGTTGAACCGGGACAGGGGGCCAACGAGCAGTACTTC. The chain carries TRBV29-1 and TRBJ2-7; TRBD1 agrees at 12 bases. Germline loops: CDR1 SQVTM, CDR2 ANQGSEA. This CDR3 spans 14 amino acids. Trimming removed 2 bases from V and 5 bases from J; junction bases left unmatched: 4.

The rearrangement uses TRBV19 and TRBJ2-3, with D possibly being TRBD2 (5 bases). CDR1 and CDR2 from the germline V gene are LNHDA and SQIVND (reference sequence). The V gene lost 5 bases and the J gene lost 1 base, with 16 bases spanning the gap. This CDR3 has 16 residues. The CDR3 DNA follows: TGTGCCAGTAGTCCCCCGGGAAACGGCGGCACAGATACGCAGTATTTT. It translates to CASSPPGNGGTDTQYF.